This is a list of T cell receptor beta chains from one sample in a study of T cells after yellow fever vaccination. TCRdb redid the calling of the 5' RACE reads with MiXCR, one entry per CDR3 protein. Of hundreds of thousands of distinct CDR3 sequences in the sample, approximately 13% were seen once. This specimen was PBMCs, taken on the day of the yellow fever booster vaccination. These receptors originate from a young man who received the YFV17D yellow fever vaccine. CDR3s include the opening cysteine and the closing phenylalanine or tryptophan. A D gene is named only where the DNA matches it firmly. Part of the rows lack a size; the others show once, few, many or a class for expanded clones.

few,TRBJ2-1,TRBV5-6,TRBD2,TGTGCCAGCAGCCAAAGGACTAGCGGGATGGCGCATGAGCAGTTCTTC,CASSQRTSGMAHEQFF
-,TRBJ1-2,TRBV20-1,-,TGCAGTGCTAGAAAAGTTAATGGCTACACCTTC,CSARKVNGYTF
few,TRBJ1-5,TRBV18,TRBD1,TGTGCCAGCTCACCTCAAACTACAGGGGCTGGGCAGCCCCAGCATTTT,CASSPQTTGAGQPQHF
-,TRBJ2-1,TRBV30,TRBD2,TGTGCCTGGAAGGGTAGCGGGTGGAGCTCCTACAATGAGCAGTTCTTC,CAWKGSGWSSYNEQFF
few,TRBJ1-6,TRBV6-1,-,TGTGCCAGCAGTGAAGACGGGGCGGATAATTCACCCCTCCACTTT,CASSEDGADNSPLHF
few,TRBJ2-7,TRBV27,TRBD1,TGTGCCAGCAGCTTCGGACAGGGAAGAAGTGGCGAGCAGTACTTC,CASSFGQGRSGEQYF
few,TRBJ2-1,TRBV7-8,-,TGTGCCAGCAGCATGAGTGGGGAGAGTGAGCAGTTCTTC,CASSMSGESEQFF
-,TRBJ1-1,TRBV6-2/TRBV6-3,-,TGTGCCAGCAGTACCTTTCCAACCAGGGGGAACACTGAAGCTTTCTTT,CASSTFPTRGNTEAFF
-,TRBJ2-7,TRBV20-1,-,TGCAGTGCTAGTCGGGAGGGGGCAACCTTCGAGCAGTACTTC,CSASREGATFEQYF
few,TRBJ2-1,TRBV6-1,-,TGTGCCAGCAGTGAGGCGGGCCAATTCGCCTACAATGAGCAGTTCTTC,CASSEAGQFAYNEQFF
-,TRBJ2-1,TRBV20-1,TRBD2,TGCAGTGCTCGACGGACTAGAAGGAATGAGCAGTTCTTC,CSARRTRRNEQFF
few,TRBJ2-1,TRBV7-6,-,TGTGCCAGCAGCCCTGAGTCTCGCAATGAGCAGTTCTTC,CASSPESRNEQFF
-,TRBJ2-7,TRBV29-1,TRBD2,TGCAGCGTTGGCCCTAGCGGGAGTAAATACGAGCAGTACTTC,CSVGPSGSKYEQYF
few,TRBJ2-5,TRBV18,-,TGTGCCAGCCATCGACGGACGGAAGAGACCCAGTACTTC,CASHRRTEETQYF
few,TRBJ2-7,TRBV2,-,TGTGCCAGCACCCACGACTCTGATGAGCAGTACTTC,CASTHDSDEQYF
-,TRBJ2-7,TRBV20-1,TRBD1,TGCAGTGCTAGGACAGGGGGCCACGAGCAGTACTTC,CSARTGGHEQYF
-,TRBJ1-1,TRBV5-1,TRBD1,TGCGCCAGCAAGGACAGGCTGACTGAAGCTTTCTTT,CASKDRLTEAFF
-,TRBJ2-1,TRBV18,TRBD2,TGTGCCAGCTCACTACTAGCGGGAGGCCCAAACAATGAGCAGTTCTTC,CASSLLAGGPNNEQFF
few,TRBJ2-5,TRBV5-1,-,TGCGCCAGCAGCCCTACGGGGGCCTGGGAGACCCAGTACTTC,CASSPTGAWETQYF
-,TRBJ2-7,TRBV6-1,-,TGTGCCAGCAGCCCGAGTTCGGGAATGCTCTCCTACGAGCAGTACTTC,CASSPSSGMLSYEQYF
few,TRBJ2-1,TRBV6-1,TRBD2,TGTGCTACTGGCCGGGCTAGCGGGAGCCCCTACAATGAGCAGTTCTTC,CATGRASGSPYNEQFF
-,TRBJ2-7,TRBV20-1,TRBD1,TGCAGTGCTTCGACAGGGAACCCCCTCGAGCAGTACTTC,CSASTGNPLEQYF
many,TRBJ1-2,TRBV5-1,-,TGCGCCAGCAGCTTGGTCCTACAAGATGGCTACACCTTC,CASSLVLQDGYTF
-,TRBJ2-7,TRBV5-1,-,TGCGCCAGCAGCTCCTTTCTTGGCGGCTACGAGCAGTACTTC,CASSSFLGGYEQYF
-,TRBJ1-5,TRBV7-2,-,TGTGCCAGCAGCGCCCAGTTACTGGGGAGCAATCAGCCCCAGCATTTT,CASSAQLLGSNQPQHF
-,TRBJ2-1,TRBV29-1,TRBD1,TGCAGCTTCGAAAGCACCGAGACAGGGACATACAATGAGCAGTTCTTC,CSFESTETGTYNEQFF
few,TRBJ2-5,TRBV7-2,TRBD1,TGTGCCAGCAGCTTGGGGGACAGGGGGTCTTTTGAGACCCAGTACTTC,CASSLGDRGSFETQYF
-,TRBJ2-5,TRBV24-1,-,TGTGCCACCAGCCCCCGGCGGGGAACGGGGGAGACCCAGTACTTC,CATSPRRGTGETQYF
-,TRBJ2-1,TRBV20-1,TRBD2,TGCAGTGCTAGTATCAGCGGGGGTAGTGAGCAGTTCTTC,CSASISGGSEQFF
-,TRBJ2-7,TRBV6-5,-,TGTGCCAGCAGTTACCGGCGGGCCGGCCCCTACGAGCAGTACTTC,CASSYRRAGPYEQYF
-,TRBJ2-5,TRBV7-7,TRBD2,TGTGCTAGCAGCAACGGACTAGCGGGAGGGGAAGAGACCCAGTACTTC,CASSNGLAGGEETQYF
few,TRBJ1-6,TRBV12-3/TRBV12-4,-,TGTGCCAGCCGGACCCGGGACGGAGATTCACCCCTCCACTTT,CASRTRDGDSPLHF
-,TRBJ2-7,TRBV3-1,TRBD1,TGTGCCAGCAGCCAAGTTCCTGACAGGGGCTACGAGCAGTACTTC,CASSQVPDRGYEQYF
-,TRBJ2-7,TRBV5-1,-,TGCGCCAGCAGCTTGGACACCGCGAAATCCTACGAGCAGTACTTC,CASSLDTAKSYEQYF
few,TRBJ1-1,TRBV18,-,TGTGCCAGCTCCTCGGGGCAGGGCCCGTTGGACACTGAAGCTTTCTTT,CASSSGQGPLDTEAFF
-,TRBJ2-7,TRBV5-5,TRBD1,TGTGCCAGCAGTTACGAGACAGGGTACAACGAGCAGTACTTC,CASSYETGYNEQYF
many,TRBJ2-7,TRBV12-3/TRBV12-4,-,TGTGCCAGCAGTTTAGCGGTGACCGGAGCACCGTACGAGCAGTACTTC,CASSLAVTGAPYEQYF
few,TRBJ2-5,TRBV20-1,TRBD1,TGCAGTGCGAGTAATACTTGGGACAGGGAGAAGACCCAGTACTTC,CSASNTWDREKTQYF
few,TRBJ2-5,TRBV25-1,TRBD1,TGTGCCAGCAGTGAACAGGGGGCCACTAAAGAGACCCAGTACTTC,CASSEQGATKETQYF
-,TRBJ2-3,TRBV6-5,TRBD2,TGTGCCAGCAGTTACTCGAGTGCGGGAGGAATAGATACGCAGTATTTT,CASSYSSAGGIDTQYF
-,TRBJ1-2,TRBV19,-,TGTGCCTCCAGGAGTGGAGCGGGAGTTGGCTACACCTTC,CASRSGAGVGYTF
many,TRBJ2-2,TRBV6-2/TRBV6-3,-,TGTGCCAGCAGTTACATCTCGAGGCCGACCGGGGAGCTGTTTTTT,CASSYISRPTGELFF
-,TRBJ2-5,TRBV5-1,-,TGCGCCAGCAGCTTGGTGGCGGGGAGCCAAGAGACCCAGTACTTC,CASSLVAGSQETQYF
-,TRBJ1-4,TRBV20-1,TRBD1,TGCAGTGCTAGTCACAGGGGCGAAACTAATGAAAAACTGTTTTTT,CSASHRGETNEKLFF
few,TRBJ2-2,TRBV2,TRBD2,TGTGCCATCACCCGGAAACTGACTAGCGGGAGGCTTAACACCGGGGAGCTGTTTTTT,CAITRKLTSGRLNTGELFF
few,TRBJ1-2,TRBV30,-,TGTGCCTGGAAAGGGCCCACTAACTATGGCTACACCTTC,CAWKGPTNYGYTF
-,TRBJ2-5,TRBV20-1,TRBD2,TGCAGTGCTAGCCCCCCTAGCGGTCGAAATCAAGAGACCCAGTACTTC,CSASPPSGRNQETQYF
-,TRBJ2-1,TRBV7-2,TRBD2,TGTGCCAGCAGCTTAGCGGGACTAGCGGGAGCAAGGGATGAGCAGTTCTTC,CASSLAGLAGARDEQFF
-,TRBJ2-1,TRBV11-2,-,TGTGCCAGCAGCCACATCGATGAGCAGTTCTTC,CASSHIDEQFF
many,TRBJ2-3,TRBV5-4,-,TGTGCCAGCAGCGCGAGGGGGGGAACAGATACGCAGTATTTT,CASSARGGTDTQYF
-,TRBJ2-1,TRBV6-5,-,TGTGCCAGCAGTTACTCATCGTCGACTGAGCAGTTCTTC,CASSYSSSTEQFF
many,TRBJ2-5,TRBV2,TRBD2,TGTGCCAGCAGTGAAGCGCACAGCGGGGGGGAGACCCAGTACTTC,CASSEAHSGGETQYF
many,TRBJ1-3,TRBV20-1,-,TGCAGTGCTCCGGGAGGCTCTGGAAACACCATATATTTT,CSAPGGSGNTIYF
-,TRBJ2-1,TRBV5-1,-,TGCGCCAGCAGATCGGGTGGGTTCTACAATGAGCAGTTCTTC,CASRSGGFYNEQFF
few,TRBJ1-3,TRBV15,-,TGTGCCACCCGGGCCCCATCTGGAAACACCATATATTTT,CATRAPSGNTIYF
-,TRBJ2-7,TRBV7-8,TRBD2,TGTGCCAGCAGCTTAGTTGGTAGCGGGAGGAGCGAGCAGTACTTC,CASSLVGSGRSEQYF